This is a list of T cell receptor beta chains from one sample in a study of T cell repertoires in cytomegalovirus infection. TCRdb reanalysed the reads using MiXCR and keeps one entry per CDR3 protein. The repertoire holds hundreds of thousands of distinct CDR3 sequences, with 15% to 20% as singletons. Sample: PBMCs. The source of these receptors is a human donor in good health (CMV status not recorded). Some clones in this sample may be carry-over from other donors' samples. CDR3s include the opening cysteine and the closing phenylalanine or tryptophan. D genes are given only for firm matches. Part of the rows lack a size; the others show once, few, many or a class for expanded clones.

>NA|TRBV28|TRBJ2-3|NA
TGTGCCAGCAGGACCAGGAGCACAGATACGCAGTATTTT
CASRTRSTDTQYF
>few|TRBV12-5|TRBJ1-1|NA
TGTGCTAGTGGGGACAGTCTCACGAACACTGAAGCTTTCTTT
CASGDSLTNTEAFF
>NA|TRBV11-2|TRBJ1-1|NA
TGTGCCAGCAGCTTACGGGGAAGGGGGACTGAAGCTTTCTTT
CASSLRGRGTEAFF
>few|TRBV2|TRBJ2-1|TRBD2
TGTGCCAGCACAGTACCCGGGACTAGCGGGGGGGCCAAGTTCTTC
CASTVPGTSGGAKFF
>NA|TRBV4-1|TRBJ1-2|TRBD1
TGCGCCAGCAGCCAAACAGGGGGGCTTTCTTATGGCTACACCTTC
CASSQTGGLSYGYTF
>NA|TRBV10-3|TRBJ1-2|NA
TGTGCCATCAGTGAGCAGGGATATGGCTACACCTTC
CAISEQGYGYTF
>many|TRBV11-2|TRBJ2-7|NA
TGTGCCAGCAGCTCTTACAGGCCCCCGGGCTCCTACGAGCAGTACTTC
CASSSYRPPGSYEQYF
>few|TRBV2|TRBJ1-4|TRBD1
TGTGCCAGCAGCGCAACAAGGGACAGAAAGAATGAAAAACTGTTTTTT
CASSATRDRKNEKLFF
>few|TRBV9|TRBJ2-5|NA
TGTGCCAGCAGCGTAGTAGACCTGGGTGGAACCCAGTACTTC
CASSVVDLGGTQYF
>many|TRBV10-3|TRBJ2-2|NA
TGTGCCATCAGCCTGGACGGGAACACCGGGGAGCTGTTTTTT
CAISLDGNTGELFF
>many|TRBV7-2|TRBJ2-7|TRBD2
TGTGCCAGCAGCTTTAGACTAGCGGGGGACCCAAACAAGGGGGAGCAGTACTTC
CASSFRLAGDPNKGEQYF
>many|TRBV20-1|TRBJ2-3|NA
TGCAGTGCTTATACAGGGTCTGGGACAGATACGCAGTATTTT
CSAYTGSGTDTQYF
>NA|TRBV24-1|TRBJ2-7|NA
TGTGCCACCAGTGCCCCTGGACACTACGAGCAGTACTTC
CATSAPGHYEQYF
>many|TRBV7-8|TRBJ2-5|TRBD1
TGTGCCAGCAGCCGTGGAACTTCGACCGGGACAGGGGCTGGAAAGACCCAGTACTTC
CASSRGTSTGTGAGKTQYF
>NA|TRBV28|TRBJ1-4|NA
TGTGCCAGCAGTTTAGACACCCCTAATGAAAAACTGTTTTTT
CASSLDTPNEKLFF
>NA|TRBV5-5|TRBJ2-2|NA
TGTGCCAGCACCCTACAGGCCAACGGGGAGCTGTTTTTT
CASTLQANGELFF
>many|TRBV28|TRBJ2-5|TRBD1
TGTGCCAGCAGCCCCGGGGACAGACAAGAGACCCAGTACTTC
CASSPGDRQETQYF
>NA|TRBV5-6|TRBJ1-2|NA
TGTGCCAGCAGCTATCGTTCCGCTACGGCGGGCTACACCTTC
CASSYRSATAGYTF
>many|TRBV7-2|TRBJ1-5|NA
TGTGCCAGCAGCGCCCCCGGGACAACTAGCAATCAGCCCCAGCATTTT
CASSAPGTTSNQPQHF
>NA|TRBV7-2|TRBJ2-3|TRBD2
TGTGCCAGCAGCTTAGTGCTTCGGGGGGGGGTTTCAGATACGCAGTATTTT
CASSLVLRGGVSDTQYF
>many|TRBV7-2|TRBJ2-2|TRBD2
TGTGCCAGCAGCTTATATTCACTAGCGGGGGGTCGAGGGGAGCTGTTTTTT
CASSLYSLAGGRGELFF
>NA|TRBV18|TRBJ1-2|NA
TGTGCCAGCTCACCACCCCCAGGGGACTATGGCTACACCTTC
CASSPPPGDYGYTF
>NA|TRBV20-1|TRBJ2-5|NA
TGCAGTGCTAGAAACGTGCGTCGGGGTTCCGAGACCCAGTACTTC
CSARNVRRGSETQYF
>NA|TRBV5-1|TRBJ2-5|NA
TGCGCCAGCAGCTTCGTAATCCAACGCCAAGAGACCCAGTACTTC
CASSFVIQRQETQYF
>few|TRBV2|TRBJ2-1|TRBD1
TGTGCCAGCAGTGATTGGGGACAGGGAGGTAGTGAGCAGTTCTTC
CASSDWGQGGSEQFF
>NA|TRBV6-2/TRBV6-3|TRBJ2-5|NA
TGTGCCAGCCGCCCCGGCTGGGATGAGGAGACCCAGTACTTC
CASRPGWDEETQYF
>few|TRBV10-3|TRBJ1-1|TRBD1
TGTGCCATCAGCCGACAGGGCCCGATCATGAACACTGAAGCTTTCTTT
CAISRQGPIMNTEAFF
>few|TRBV10-3|TRBJ1-2|NA
TGTGCCATCAGTGAGTCGGTGGGGACGGCGGCAGGCTACACCTTC
CAISESVGTAAGYTF
>many|TRBV7-9|TRBJ2-3|NA
TGTGCCAGCAGCCGTTTGGGGGAGACAGATACGCAGTATTTT
CASSRLGETDTQYF
>NA|TRBV7-9|TRBJ1-2|NA
TGTGCCAGCAGCTTAGGGTCGGCAGGGAAGGACTATGGCTACACCTTC
CASSLGSAGKDYGYTF
>few|TRBV27|TRBJ1-2|NA
TGTGCCAGCAAAATAAGCGGCCGGGGTAACTATGGCTACACCTTC
CASKISGRGNYGYTF
>many|TRBV7-2|TRBJ2-5|TRBD2
TGTGCCAGCAGCTTATTCCCGCGCGGGAGGGCCGGAGAGACCCAGTACTTC
CASSLFPRGRAGETQYF
>many|TRBV7-3|TRBJ2-1|TRBD2
TGTGCCAGCAGCTCGGGACTAGCCCACGAGCAGTTCTTC
CASSSGLAHEQFF
>once|TRBV20-1|TRBJ1-6|NA
TGCAGTGCTAGGGGACTTAATTCACCCCTCCACTTT
CSARGLNSPLHF
>few|TRBV7-6|TRBJ2-2|TRBD2
TGTGCTAGCACAGCGGGGGGCACCACCGGGGAGCTGTTTTTT
CASTAGGTTGELFF
>NA|TRBV7-2|TRBJ1-1|NA
TGTGCCAGCAGCCTTGCGACATCTAACACTGAAGCTTTCTTT
CASSLATSNTEAFF
>many|TRBV7-2|TRBJ1-1|TRBD1
TGTGCCAGCAGCGAGGTGGGACAGGTGAACACTGAAGCTTTCTTT
CASSEVGQVNTEAFF
>NA|TRBV20-1|TRBJ1-5|NA
TGCAGTGCTAGGCAGGGCAATCAGCCCCAGCATTTT
CSARQGNQPQHF
>NA|TRBV19|TRBJ2-3|TRBD1
TGTGCCAGTAGTATTTTAGGGACAGTCGACGACGGGGATACGCAGTATTTT
CASSILGTVDDGDTQYF
>NA|TRBV6-5|TRBJ2-2|NA
TGTGCCAGCAGTTACTCAATAGGGAACACCGGGGAGCTGTTTTTT
CASSYSIGNTGELFF
>many|TRBV7-2|TRBJ2-1|TRBD2
TGTGCCATGAAGCGGGGGGCGCCCTACAATGAGCAGTTCTTC
CAMKRGAPYNEQFF
>few|TRBV6-6|TRBJ1-5|TRBD1
TGTGCCAGCAGAACAGGGGGCGATCAGCCCCAGCATTTT
CASRTGGDQPQHF
>many|TRBV6-1|TRBJ2-7|TRBD1
TGTGCCAGCAGCCGGGACAGGGGGCAGTACGAGCAGTACTTC
CASSRDRGQYEQYF
>NA|TRBV18|TRBJ2-1|NA
TGTGCCAGCTCACCTCAGGGAAACTCCTACAATGAGCAGTTCTTC
CASSPQGNSYNEQFF
>few|TRBV2|TRBJ1-5|NA
TGTGCCAGCAGTATTGAAGAAATTCAGCCCCAGCATTTT
CASSIEEIQPQHF
>few|TRBV19|TRBJ1-6|NA
TGTGCCAGTAGTACAAAAGCTAATTCACCCCTCCACTTT
CASSTKANSPLHF
>many|TRBV12-3/TRBV12-4|TRBJ1-5|NA
TGTGCCAGCAGTGGGCCTCGGGTCCCCAATCAGCCCCAGCATTTT
CASSGPRVPNQPQHF
>few|TRBV6-1|TRBJ1-1|NA
TGTGCCAGCAGTGACCCTCCGGGGACTGAAGCTTTCTTT
CASSDPPGTEAFF
>NA|TRBV20-1|TRBJ1-5|NA
TGCAGTGCGATGAAGGGCAATCAGCCCCAGCATTTT
CSAMKGNQPQHF
>few|TRBV25-1|TRBJ1-4|NA
TGTGCCAGCAGTGAATATGGTGTCGAAAAACTGTTTTTT
CASSEYGVEKLFF
>many|TRBV6-2/TRBV6-3|TRBJ2-7|NA
TGTGCCAGCAGTTACTTAGACGAGCAGTACTTC
CASSYLDEQYF
>NA|TRBV7-4|TRBJ2-3|TRBD1
TGTGCCAGCAGCTTAGGCCCGGACAGGGACACAGATACGCAGTATTTT
CASSLGPDRDTDTQYF
>once|TRBV6-6|TRBJ1-2|NA
TGTGCCACCCTGACCCTGACCCCTGGCTACACCTTC
CATLTLTPGYTF
>many|TRBV18|TRBJ2-7|TRBD1
TGTGCCAGCTCACTCGGACAGGGGGAGGGCTACGAGCAGTACTTC
CASSLGQGEGYEQYF